In this sample, the clone carrying this T cell receptor beta chain turned up many times. Its antigen is still unknown. Preparing the TCRbeta library involved the use of unique molecular identifiers. TCRdb processed the PCR reads anew with MiXCR; each CDR3 protein has one entry. The sample includes around 270,000 distinct CDR3 sequences, around 10% of them seen just once. The CDR3 is 14 amino acids. J lost 0 bases, V lost 6 bases, and 4 bases had no gene match. In germline, CDR1 is SQVTM, CDR2 ANQGSEA. The sample belongs to a study of T-cell reconstitution after alpha-beta-depleted transplantation in children. Study-wide findings and caveats: There were some patients whose high TCRbeta diversity at day 60 came from surviving recipient T cells and thymic progenitors. T-cell counts and diversity at one year following transplant were attributed mainly to newly produced T cells. At around two months after transplant, the alpha-beta T cells were reportedly derived from several hundred expanded clones that came from non-depleted graft cells.

V is TRBV29-1 and J is TRBJ2-1; 8 bases are a match to TRBD2. Sequencing was performed on PBMCs, taken before TCRalphabeta/CD19-depleted stem cell transplant. The sequence came from a boy younger than two with acute myeloid leukemia, due to receive a stem cell transplant. The CDR3 DNA is TGCAGCGTGTTACTAGCGGTCTCCTACAATGAGCAGTTCTTC. Its translation is CSVLLAVSYNEQFF.